The 28 T cell receptor beta chains below were found in one sample sequenced in a study of T cells after yellow fever vaccination. TCRdb itself ran the 5' RACE reads through MiXCR, one entry per CDR3 protein. Among around 230,000 distinct CDR3 sequences listed, roughly 6.2% were seen once. Sequenced here: CD4+ T cells sorted from PBMCs, sampled on the day of the yellow fever booster vaccination. These receptors came from a man aged 25-45 years who received the YFV17D yellow fever vaccine.

In its sample, this clonotype was seen a few times. J is TRBJ2-1 and V is TRBV5-5; 9 bases are shared with TRBD2. The CDR3 contains 14 residues. CDR1 is SGHKS, CDR2 YYEKEE, per germline (reference sequence). J lost 8 bases, V lost 0 bases, and 3 bases had no gene match. The CDR3 DNA sequence: TGTGCCAGCAGCTTGGAGGGCGGGGGGGATGAGCAGTTCTTC. This gives the protein CASSLEGGGDEQFF.

A few counts support this clonotype. The J gene is TRBJ2-7, the V gene TRBV20-1; 9 bases align to TRBD1. J gave up 6 bases and V 8 bases, and 8 bases lay outside the gene matches. Germline V gene data show CDR1 as DFQATT and CDR2 as SNEGSKA (reference sequence). CDR3 length: 12 residues. CDR3 nucleotides: TGCAGTCCGGGACAGGGCGGCGGCGAGCAGTACTTC. It codes for CSPGQGGGEQYF.

The chain couples TRBV7-8 to TRBJ2-1; unclear D gene. The CDR3 is made up of 12 amino acids. V lost 5 bases, J lost 9 bases, and 11 bases lay in between. Germline V gives CDR1 SGHVS, CDR2 FQNEAQ. The CDR3 DNA reads TGTGCCAGCAGCCCAACCTTTTTTGAGCAGTTCTTC. Translating gives CASSPTFFEQFF.

A few counts support this clonotype. CDR3 protein: CSARGAGAVGELFF. The DNA of the CDR3 is TGCAGTGCTAGAGGGGCGGGAGCCGTCGGGGAGCTGTTTTTT. The gene calls are TRBV20-1 and TRBJ2-2; TRBD2 matches at 7 bases. With V trimmed by 1 base and J by 7 bases, 6 bases remained unmatched. Per germline, CDR1 DFQATT and CDR2 SNEGSKA (reference sequence). The length of the CDR3 is 14 residues.

This clonotype was counted at least ten times. The J gene is TRBJ2-7, the V gene TRBV7-2; D possibly corresponds to TRBD2 (5 bases). The V end was cut by 5 bases, the J end by 4 bases, with 15 bases between. Germline V gives CDR1 SGHTA, CDR2 FQGNSA. This CDR3 is built from 14 residues. CDR3 loop: CASSPTSGLYEQYF. Written as DNA, the CDR3 is TGTGCCAGCAGCCCGACCAGCGGCTTGTACGAGCAGTACTTC.

At least ten counts were recorded for this clonotype. The genes are TRBV28 and TRBJ1-6; D unresolved. The germline gives CDR1 MDHEN, CDR2 SYDVKM. The V end lost 6 bases, the J end lost 10 bases, and 16 bases lay between the germline ends. This CDR3 spans 14 amino acids. The CDR3 loop reads CASSPADIRSPLHF. Here the CDR3 DNA reads TGTGCCAGCAGCCCAGCCGACATCAGGTCACCCCTCCACTTT. Combining the CDR3 with reference TRBV28 and TRBJ1-6 gives the whole variable domain DVKVTQSSRYLVKRTGEKVFLECVQDMDHENMFWYRQDPGLGLRLIYFSYDVKMKEKGDIPEGYSVSREKKERFSLILESASTNQTSMYLCASSPADIRSPLHFGNGTRLTVT.

The rearrangement links TRBV25-1 to TRBJ2-2; TRBD2 aligns across 14 bases. The trim removed 6 bases at V and 7 bases at J, leaving 7 bases unmatched. Germline V gene data show CDR1 as MGHDK and CDR2 as SYGVNS. The CDR3 sequence is 16 residues long. The CDR3 DNA follows: TGTGCCAGCAGGCAAACGGGACTAGCGGGAGTCGGGGAGCTGTTTTTT. Its protein is CASRQTGLAGVGELFF.

This clonotype was seen at least ten times. This sequence joins TRBV20-1 and TRBJ2-3, with TRBD2 identical over 9 bases. Germline values: CDR1 DFQATT, CDR2 SNEGSKA (reference sequence). The V gene end was trimmed by 0 bases and the J gene end by 5 bases; junction bases not matched to a gene: 9. CDR3 length equals 16 residues. The CDR3 sequence is CSARDPAGGFKDTQYF. CDR3 bases: TGCAGTGCTAGAGATCCAGCGGGAGGTTTCAAAGATACGCAGTATTTT.

There are a few counts of this clonotype. The chain employs TRBV7-9 and TRBJ1-5, with D possibly TRBD1 on 5 matching bases. Germline CDR1 and CDR2: SEHNR and FQNEAQ (reference sequence). V lost 0 bases and J lost 4, with 16 bases in between. This CDR3 is 17 amino acids long. The CDR3 spells CASSLAGIATGNQPQHF. The DNA for the CDR3 is TGTGCCAGCAGCTTAGCGGGGATCGCAACAGGTAATCAGCCCCAGCATTTT.

This clonotype was counted at least ten times. The chain uses TRBV20-1 and TRBJ2-7; a weak D match, TRBD1 (5 bases). The V end lost 3 bases, the J end lost 5 bases, and 11 bases lay between the germline ends. In germline, CDR1 is DFQATT, CDR2 SNEGSKA (reference sequence). There are 12 residues in the CDR3. CDR3 bases: TGCAGTGCTAGCCGTCAGGGCAACGAGCAGTACTTC. This translates into CSASRQGNEQYF.

This clonotype showed up many times. The chain employs TRBV7-2 and TRBJ2-3; D gene uncertain. The germline V and J ends were trimmed by 5 bases and 0 bases, with 12 bases remaining between them. This CDR3 comprises 15 residues. Germline values: CDR1 SGHTA, CDR2 FQGNSA. As DNA, the CDR3 is TGTGCCAGCAGCGCCTACGGACGGAGCACAGATACGCAGTATTTT. This translates into CASSAYGRSTDTQYF.

Of note for this clonotype: This may be a read error: a much more frequent sequence differs by one nucleotide. The chain couples TRBV29-1 to TRBJ1-6, with D possibly TRBD1 on 6 matching bases. Germline V gene sequence: CDR1 SQVTM, CDR2 ANQGSEA. The CDR3 totals 13 residues. V was pared by 4 bases and J by 9 bases, with 13 bases between. CDR3 bases: TGCAGCGTTGGCTGGGACACAGCTTCACCCCTCCACTTT. Its protein is CSVGWDTASPLHF.

A note on this clonotype: A much larger clone lies a single base off, so this may be a read error. The chain combines TRBV18 with TRBJ2-7; D gene ambiguous. Germline values: CDR1 KGHSH, CDR2 LQKENI. Trimming took off 8 bases at V and 3 bases at J, with 14 bases between the two ends. CDR3 length: 13 residues. The DNA for the CDR3 is TGTGCCAGCCCACTACAAGATCGCTACGAGCAGTACTTC. Amino acids: CASPLQDRYEQYF.

There are many counts of this clonotype. The chain links TRBV3-1 to TRBJ2-1; 8 nucleotides agree with TRBD2. Looked up from germline, CDR1 is LGHDT and CDR2 is YNNKEL (reference sequence). Trimming at V came to 4 bases and at J to 7 bases, leaving 6 bases not matched to a gene. The CDR3 is 14 residues long. For the CDR3, the DNA is TGTGCCAGCAGCCGAATAGCGGGAACAAATGAGCAGTTCTTC. Translating gives CASSRIAGTNEQFF.

This clonotype was recorded a few times. The V gene is TRBV19, the J gene TRBJ2-3, with TRBD2 identical over 11 bases. Trimming at V came to 11 bases and at J to 3 bases, leaving 13 bases not matched to a gene. Germline V CDR1 and CDR2: LNHDA, SQIVND (reference sequence). The CDR3 length is 16 residues. CDR3: CASRLAGRVGTDTQYF. CDR3 nucleotide sequence: TGTGCCTCCAGACTAGCGGGAAGAGTGGGGACAGATACGCAGTATTTT.

This clonotype was counted ten times or more. The chain employs TRBV20-1 and TRBJ2-3; 7 nucleotides line up with TRBD2. The CDR3 has 18 amino acids. In germline, CDR1 is DFQATT, CDR2 SNEGSKA (reference sequence). Unmatched junction bases numbered 14, after V lost 2 bases and J lost 0 bases. CDR3 sequence: CSARQTPGREASTDTQYF. The CDR3 coding sequence is TGCAGTGCTAGACAAACTCCGGGACGGGAGGCTAGCACAGATACGCAGTATTTT.

This clonotype has just a few counts. V and J are TRBV4-3 and TRBJ2-3; D may be TRBD1 or TRBD2 (6 bases each). Germline loops: CDR1 LGHNA, CDR2 YSLEER. The CDR3 length is 15 residues. Trimming removed 5 bases from V and 6 bases from J, with 18 bases in between. CDR3 sequence reads: CASSGRGREFDTQYF. In nucleotides, the CDR3 is TGCGCCAGCAGCGGCAGGGGTCGGGAGTTTGATACGCAGTATTTT.

In DNA, the CDR3 is TGTGCCAGCAGCTTACTAGGGAAGGGGCGCGACTATGGCTACACCTTC. This codes for CASSLLGKGRDYGYTF. This sequence joins TRBV14 and TRBJ1-2, with D possibly TRBD1 on 5 matching bases. V gave up 5 bases and J gave up 3 bases, with 19 bases separating them. The V gene's germline CDR1 is SGHDN and CDR2 FVKESK. The CDR3 length is 16 residues.

This clonotype has only a few counts. V usage is TRBV5-1 and J usage is TRBJ2-6; 7 nucleotides agree with TRBD1. The V gene end was trimmed by 0 bases and the J gene end by 0 bases; junction bases not matched to a gene: 6. The CDR3 covers 18 residues. CDR1 and CDR2 (germline): SGHRS, YFSETQ. CDR3 sequence (DNA): TGCGCCAGCAGCTTGGCCGGGACAGCTATCTCTGGGGCCAACGTCCTGACTTTC. Protein product: CASSLAGTAISGANVLTF.

The table lists this clonotype with a few counts. The chain recombines TRBV20-1 with TRBJ2-1; 10 positions match TRBD2. Germline V CDR1 and CDR2: DFQATT, SNEGSKA (reference sequence). CDR3 size: 15 residues. Trimming cost V 1 base and J 8 bases; bases outside gene matches: 8. CDR3 in amino acids: CSARAPSGRWHEQFF. The CDR3 region has the DNA TGCAGTGCTAGAGCCCCTAGCGGGAGATGGCATGAGCAGTTCTTC.

Only a few counts were recorded for this clonotype. The chain joins TRBV11-3 to TRBJ1-1, with 7 bases aligning to TRBD1. Germline V gene data show CDR1 as SGHNT and CDR2 as YENEEA. The CDR3 runs 14 residues. V lost 3 bases, J lost 4 bases, and 5 bases stayed unmatched. The CDR3 here is CASSFRTGGTEAFF. The CDR3 DNA follows: TGTGCCAGCAGCTTTAGGACAGGCGGCACTGAAGCTTTCTTT.

This clonotype showed up just a few times. The V call is TRBV19, the J call TRBJ2-3; TRBD2 agrees at 10 bases. There are 16 residues in the CDR3. V shed 7 bases and J 7 bases; nucleotides not matched to a gene: 14. Germline assignment: CDR1 LNHDA and CDR2 SQIVND (reference sequence). The CDR3 spells CASTGGSGRAGNTQYF. CDR3 in DNA: TGTGCCAGTACCGGCGGCAGCGGGAGGGCGGGAAATACGCAGTATTTT.

This clonotype was seen many times. This sequence joins TRBV6-5 and TRBJ2-3; unclear D gene. The CDR3 loop spans 14 amino acids. CDR1 is MNHEY and CDR2 is SVGAGI in the germline V gene. V lost 2 bases, J lost 2 bases, and 8 bases lay in between. The CDR3 DNA is TGTGCCAGCAGTTACGGCGGTGTCACAGATACGCAGTATTTT. This sequence encodes CASSYGGVTDTQYF.

This clonotype was counted at least ten times. The chain joins TRBV7-9 to TRBJ2-7; D might be TRBD1 (5 bases). V lost 1 base and J lost 5, with 12 bases in between. The CDR3 covers 14 residues. Germline-derived CDR1 and CDR2 are SEHNR and FQNEAQ (reference sequence). CDR3 region: CASSLGYRTHEQYF. The CDR3 nucleotides read TGTGCCAGCAGCTTAGGCTACAGGACCCACGAGCAGTACTTC.

In its sample, this clonotype was seen a few times. The chain links TRBV7-2 to TRBJ2-1; no clear D. CDR3 length equals 13 residues. The V end lost 0 bases, the J end lost 7 bases, and 7 bases lay between the germline ends. Germline loops: CDR1 SGHTA, CDR2 FQGNSA. The chain's CDR3 is CASSLAALNEQFF. For the CDR3, the DNA is TGTGCCAGCAGCTTAGCCGCGTTGAATGAGCAGTTCTTC.

This clonotype occurred a few times. This rearrangement joins TRBV7-2 to TRBJ2-6, with D hard to call. The germline V gene has CDR1 SGHTA and CDR2 FQGNSA. V was cut by 5 bases and J by 2 bases, with 16 bases left in between. The CDR3 is 17 residues long. The chain's CDR3 is CASSLQVGNAGANVLTF. Written as DNA, the CDR3 is TGTGCCAGCAGCCTGCAAGTGGGGAATGCTGGGGCCAACGTCCTGACTTTC.

The CDR3 DNA is TGCAGTGCTGGCCGGGACAGGGGGGACACCCAGTACTTC. Protein: CSAGRDRGDTQYF. The rearrangement links TRBV20-1 to TRBJ2-5; 11 bases are shared with TRBD1. Germline V gives CDR1 DFQATT, CDR2 SNEGSKA (reference sequence). V lost 5 bases, J lost 8 bases, and 7 bases stayed unmatched. The CDR3 runs to 13 residues.

This clonotype was picked up a small number of times. The rearrangement uses TRBV6-2 or TRBV6-3 and TRBJ2-7; TRBD1 is a possible D gene (6 bases). V was trimmed by 7 bases and J by 3 bases, leaving 19 bases between them. The CDR3 runs 15 residues. The germline CDR1 and CDR2 sequences are MNHEY and SVGEGT. The CDR3 loop reads CASIQPRQAIYEQYF. The DNA of the CDR3 is TGTGCCAGCATTCAACCGAGACAGGCCATCTACGAGCAGTACTTC.